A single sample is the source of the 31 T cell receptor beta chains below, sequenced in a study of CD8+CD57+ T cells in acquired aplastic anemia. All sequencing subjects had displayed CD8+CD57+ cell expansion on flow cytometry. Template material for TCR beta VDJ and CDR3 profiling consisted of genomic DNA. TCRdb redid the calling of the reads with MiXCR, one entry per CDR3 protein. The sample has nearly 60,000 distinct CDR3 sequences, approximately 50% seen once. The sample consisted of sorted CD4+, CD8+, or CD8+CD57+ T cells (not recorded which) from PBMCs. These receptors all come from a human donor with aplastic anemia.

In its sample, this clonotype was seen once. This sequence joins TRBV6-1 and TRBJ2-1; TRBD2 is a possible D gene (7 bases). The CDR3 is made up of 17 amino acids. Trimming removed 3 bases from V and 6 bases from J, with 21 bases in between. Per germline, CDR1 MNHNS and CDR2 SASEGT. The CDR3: CASSDSTGAGVVNEQFF. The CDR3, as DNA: TGTGCCAGCAGTGACTCGACAGGCGCGGGAGTAGTCAATGAGCAGTTCTTC.

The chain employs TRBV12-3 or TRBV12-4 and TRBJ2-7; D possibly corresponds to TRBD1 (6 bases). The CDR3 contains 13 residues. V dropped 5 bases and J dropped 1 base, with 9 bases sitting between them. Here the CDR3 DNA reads TGTGCCAGCAGTCGCGGACAGTCCTACGAGCAGTACTTC. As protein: CASSRGQSYEQYF.

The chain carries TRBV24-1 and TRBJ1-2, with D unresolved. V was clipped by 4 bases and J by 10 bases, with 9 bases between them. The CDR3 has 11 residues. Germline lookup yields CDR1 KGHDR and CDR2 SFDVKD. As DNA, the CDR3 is TGTGCCACCAGTGAAGTAGGCCTCTACACCTTC. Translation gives CATSEVGLYTF.

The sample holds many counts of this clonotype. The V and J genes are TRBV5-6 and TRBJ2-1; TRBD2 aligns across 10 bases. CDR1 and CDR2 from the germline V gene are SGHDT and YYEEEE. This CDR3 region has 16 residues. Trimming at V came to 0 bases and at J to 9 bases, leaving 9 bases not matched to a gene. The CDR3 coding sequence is TGTGCCAGCAGCTTGGGACCCGGGACTAGCGCTACTGAGCAGTTCTTC. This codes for CASSLGPGTSATEQFF.

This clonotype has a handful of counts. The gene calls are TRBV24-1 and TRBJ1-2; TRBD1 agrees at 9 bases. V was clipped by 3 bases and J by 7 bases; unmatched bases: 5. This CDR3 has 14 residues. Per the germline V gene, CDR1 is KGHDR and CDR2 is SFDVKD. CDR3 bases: TGTGCCACCAGTGATACGGGACAGGGAAGTGGCTACACCTTC. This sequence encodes CATSDTGQGSGYTF.

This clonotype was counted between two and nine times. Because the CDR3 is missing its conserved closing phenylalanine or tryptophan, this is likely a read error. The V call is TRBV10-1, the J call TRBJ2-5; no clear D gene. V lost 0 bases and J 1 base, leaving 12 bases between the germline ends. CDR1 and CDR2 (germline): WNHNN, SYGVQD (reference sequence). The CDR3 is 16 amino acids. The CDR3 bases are TGCGCCAGCAGTGAGTCGTCATTTTCACCCCAAGAGACCCAGTACCTC. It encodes CASSESSFSPQETQYL.

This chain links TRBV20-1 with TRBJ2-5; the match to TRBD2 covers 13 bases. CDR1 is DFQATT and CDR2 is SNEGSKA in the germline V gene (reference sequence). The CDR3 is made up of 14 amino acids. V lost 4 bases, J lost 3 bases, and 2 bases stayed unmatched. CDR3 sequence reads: CSAKLAGGKETQYF. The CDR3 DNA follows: TGCAGTGCTAAACTAGCGGGGGGGAAAGAGACCCAGTACTTC.

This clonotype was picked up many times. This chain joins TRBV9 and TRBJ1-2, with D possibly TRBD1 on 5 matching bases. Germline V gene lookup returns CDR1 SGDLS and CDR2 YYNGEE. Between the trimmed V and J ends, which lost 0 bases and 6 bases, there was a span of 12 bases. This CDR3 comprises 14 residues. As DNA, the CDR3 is TGTGCCAGCAGCGTAGCTGAGGGGTTTGATGGCTACACCTTC. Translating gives CASSVAEGFDGYTF.

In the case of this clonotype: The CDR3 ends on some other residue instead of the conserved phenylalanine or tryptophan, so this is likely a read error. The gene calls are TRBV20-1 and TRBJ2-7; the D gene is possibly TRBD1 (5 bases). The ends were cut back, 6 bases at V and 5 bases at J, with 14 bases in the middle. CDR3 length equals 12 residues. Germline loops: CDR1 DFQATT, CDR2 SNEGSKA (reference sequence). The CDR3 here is CSAFRAGNEQYS. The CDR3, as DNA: TGCAGTGCCTTCAGGGCAGGGAACGAGCAGTACTCC.

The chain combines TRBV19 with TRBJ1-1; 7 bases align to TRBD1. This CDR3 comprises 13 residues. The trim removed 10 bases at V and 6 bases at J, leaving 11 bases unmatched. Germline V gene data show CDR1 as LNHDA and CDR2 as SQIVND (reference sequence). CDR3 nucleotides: TGTGCCACTTCCTCGACAGGGCGAGCTGAAGCTTTCTTT. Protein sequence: CATSSTGRAEAFF.

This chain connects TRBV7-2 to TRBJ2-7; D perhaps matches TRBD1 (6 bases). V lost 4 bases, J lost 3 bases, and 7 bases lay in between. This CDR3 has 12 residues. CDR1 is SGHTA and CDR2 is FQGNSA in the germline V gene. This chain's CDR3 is CASSSRGYEQYF. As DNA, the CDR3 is TGTGCCAGCAGCTCCAGGGGCTACGAGCAGTACTTC.

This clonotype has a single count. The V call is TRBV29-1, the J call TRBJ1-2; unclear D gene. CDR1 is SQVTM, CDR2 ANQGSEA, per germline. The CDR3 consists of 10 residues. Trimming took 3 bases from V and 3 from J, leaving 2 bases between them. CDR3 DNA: TGCAGCGTTGACTACTATGGCTACACCTTC. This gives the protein CSVDYYGYTF.

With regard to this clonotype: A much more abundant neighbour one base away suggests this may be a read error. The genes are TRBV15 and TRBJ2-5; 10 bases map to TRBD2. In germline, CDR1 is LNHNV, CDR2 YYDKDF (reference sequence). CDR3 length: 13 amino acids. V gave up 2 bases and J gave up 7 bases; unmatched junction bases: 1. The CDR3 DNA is TGTGCCACCAGCAGAATAGCGGGGGGGACCCAGTACTTC. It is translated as CATSRIAGGTQYF.

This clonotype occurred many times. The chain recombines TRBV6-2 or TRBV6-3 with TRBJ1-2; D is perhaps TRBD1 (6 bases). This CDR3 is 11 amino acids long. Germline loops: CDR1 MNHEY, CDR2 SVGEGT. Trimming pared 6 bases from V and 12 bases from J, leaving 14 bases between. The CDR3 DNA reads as TGTGCCAGCAGCGACTCAGGGGAGGACACCTTC. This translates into CASSDSGEDTF.

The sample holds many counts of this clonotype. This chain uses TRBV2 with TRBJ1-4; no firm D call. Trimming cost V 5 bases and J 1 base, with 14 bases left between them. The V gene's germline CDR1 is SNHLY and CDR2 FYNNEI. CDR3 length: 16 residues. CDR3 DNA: TGTGCCAGCAGTCTTTTCGGGGAGGGAACTAATGAAAAACTGTTTTTT. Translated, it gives CASSLFGEGTNEKLFF.

The CDR3 region has the DNA TGTGCCAGCAGTACGACAGGGCTCTACGAGCAGTACTTC. Translation gives CASSTTGLYEQYF. The genes are TRBV12-3 or TRBV12-4 and TRBJ2-7, with 7 nucleotides matching TRBD1. V was clipped by 5 bases and J by 3 bases; unmatched bases: 4. This CDR3 is built from 13 residues.

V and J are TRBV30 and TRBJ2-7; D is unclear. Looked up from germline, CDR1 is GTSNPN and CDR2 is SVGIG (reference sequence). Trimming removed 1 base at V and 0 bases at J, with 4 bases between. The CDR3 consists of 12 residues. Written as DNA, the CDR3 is TGTGCCTGGAGTGACAACTCCTACGAGCAGTACTTC. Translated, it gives CAWSDNSYEQYF.

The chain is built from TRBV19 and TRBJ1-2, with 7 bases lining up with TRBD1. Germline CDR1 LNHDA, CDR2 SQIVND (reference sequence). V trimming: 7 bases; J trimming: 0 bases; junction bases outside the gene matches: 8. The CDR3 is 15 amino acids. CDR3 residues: CASNLRQGANYGYTF. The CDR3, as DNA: TGTGCCAGTAATCTCCGACAGGGCGCTAACTATGGCTACACCTTC.

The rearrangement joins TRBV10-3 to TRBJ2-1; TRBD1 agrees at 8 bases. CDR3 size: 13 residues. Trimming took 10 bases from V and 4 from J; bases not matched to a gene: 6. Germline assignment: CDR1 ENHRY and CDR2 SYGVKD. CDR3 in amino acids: CATGQATYNEQFF. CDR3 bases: TGTGCCACGGGACAGGCGACTTACAATGAGCAGTTCTTC.

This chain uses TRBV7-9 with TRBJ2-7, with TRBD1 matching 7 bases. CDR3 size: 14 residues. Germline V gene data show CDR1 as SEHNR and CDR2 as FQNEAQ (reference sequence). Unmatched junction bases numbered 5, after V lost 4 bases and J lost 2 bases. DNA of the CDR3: TGTGCCAGCAGCTCGGAGACAGGGACCTACGAGCAGTACTTC. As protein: CASSSETGTYEQYF.

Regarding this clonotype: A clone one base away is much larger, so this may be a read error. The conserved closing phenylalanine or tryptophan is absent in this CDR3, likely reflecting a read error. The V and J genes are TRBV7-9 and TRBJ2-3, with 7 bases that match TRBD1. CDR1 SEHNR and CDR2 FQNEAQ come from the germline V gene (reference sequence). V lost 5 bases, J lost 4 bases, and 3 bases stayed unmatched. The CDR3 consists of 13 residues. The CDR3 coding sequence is TGTGCCAGCAGCCCTCAGGGGGCAGATACGCAGTATGTT. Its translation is CASSPQGADTQYV.

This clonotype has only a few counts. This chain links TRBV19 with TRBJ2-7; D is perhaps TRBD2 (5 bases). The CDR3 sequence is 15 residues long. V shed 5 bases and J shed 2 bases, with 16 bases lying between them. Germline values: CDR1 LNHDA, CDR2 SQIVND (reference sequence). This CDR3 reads CASSERRDPTYEQYF. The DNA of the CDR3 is TGTGCCAGTAGTGAACGCCGGGATCCGACCTACGAGCAGTACTTC.

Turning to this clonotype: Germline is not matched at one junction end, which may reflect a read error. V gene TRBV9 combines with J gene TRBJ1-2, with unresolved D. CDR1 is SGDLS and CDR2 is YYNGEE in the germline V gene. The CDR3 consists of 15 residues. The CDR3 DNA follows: TGTGCCAGCAGCGTAAGGGATATGGGAAGGAAAGGCTGCACCTTC. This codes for CASSVRDMGRKGCTF.

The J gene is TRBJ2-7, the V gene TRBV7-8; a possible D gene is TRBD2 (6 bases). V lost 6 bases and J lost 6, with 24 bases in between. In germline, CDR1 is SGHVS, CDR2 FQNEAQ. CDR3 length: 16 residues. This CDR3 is CASSLSGWGVLREQYF. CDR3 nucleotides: TGTGCCAGCAGTTTATCAGGTTGGGGGGTGCTTCGCGAGCAGTACTTC.

CDR3 sequence reads: CSVDVAGASYEQYF. The CDR3 DNA sequence: TGCAGCGTTGATGTGGCAGGAGCCTCCTACGAGCAGTACTTC. This rearrangement joins TRBV29-1 to TRBJ2-7, with D unresolved. V was trimmed by 3 bases and J by 0 bases, leaving 12 bases between them. The CDR3 loop spans 14 amino acids. The germline CDR1 and CDR2 sequences are SQVTM and ANQGSEA.

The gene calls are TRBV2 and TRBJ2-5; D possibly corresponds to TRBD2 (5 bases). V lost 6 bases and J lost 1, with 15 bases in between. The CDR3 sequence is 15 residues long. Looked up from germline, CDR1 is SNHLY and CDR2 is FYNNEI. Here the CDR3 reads CASRPRDRPQETQYF. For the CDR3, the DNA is TGTGCCAGCAGGCCCCGGGATAGACCCCAAGAGACCCAGTACTTC. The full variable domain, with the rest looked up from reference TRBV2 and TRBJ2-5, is EPEVTQTPSHQVTQMGQEVILRCVPISNHLYFYWYRQILGQKVEFLVSFYNNEISEKSEIFDDQFSVERPDGSNFTLKIRSTKLEDSAMYFCASRPRDRPQETQYFGPGTRLLVL.

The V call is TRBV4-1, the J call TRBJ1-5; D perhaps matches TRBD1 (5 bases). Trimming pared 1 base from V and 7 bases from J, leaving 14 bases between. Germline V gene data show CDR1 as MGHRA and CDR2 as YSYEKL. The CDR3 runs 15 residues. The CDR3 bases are TGCGCCAGCAGCCAAGGGTGGCAGGGTGGGCAGCCCCAGCATTTT. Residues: CASSQGWQGGQPQHF.

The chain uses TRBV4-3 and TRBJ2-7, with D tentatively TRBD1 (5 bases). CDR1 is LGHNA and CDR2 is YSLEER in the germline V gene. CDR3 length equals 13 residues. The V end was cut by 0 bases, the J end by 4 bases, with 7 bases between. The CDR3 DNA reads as TGCGCCAGCAGCCAAGATTCAGGGTACGAGCAGTACTTC. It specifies CASSQDSGYEQYF.

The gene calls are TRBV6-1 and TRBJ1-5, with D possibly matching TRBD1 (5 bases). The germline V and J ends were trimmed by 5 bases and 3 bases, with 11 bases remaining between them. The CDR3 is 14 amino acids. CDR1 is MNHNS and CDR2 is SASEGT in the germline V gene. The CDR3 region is CASSRTGSNQPQHF. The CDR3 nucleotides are TGTGCCAGCAGTCGCACAGGCTCCAATCAGCCCCAGCATTTT.

The CDR3 protein is CATSDGAGGETQYF. In nucleotides, the CDR3 is TGTGCCACCAGTGATGGAGCGGGAGGTGAGACCCAGTACTTC. The chain is built from TRBV24-1 and TRBJ2-5; 9 nucleotides align to TRBD2. V dropped 3 bases and J dropped 5; count of bases not matched to a gene: 3. Germline V gene sequence: CDR1 KGHDR, CDR2 SFDVKD. The CDR3 is 14 residues long.

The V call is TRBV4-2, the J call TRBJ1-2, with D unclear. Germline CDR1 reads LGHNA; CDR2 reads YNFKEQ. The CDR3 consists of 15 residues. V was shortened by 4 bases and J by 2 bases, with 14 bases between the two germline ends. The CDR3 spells CASSPAVGENYGYTF. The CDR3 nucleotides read TGTGCCAGCAGCCCCGCCGTTGGGGAGAACTATGGCTACACCTTC.